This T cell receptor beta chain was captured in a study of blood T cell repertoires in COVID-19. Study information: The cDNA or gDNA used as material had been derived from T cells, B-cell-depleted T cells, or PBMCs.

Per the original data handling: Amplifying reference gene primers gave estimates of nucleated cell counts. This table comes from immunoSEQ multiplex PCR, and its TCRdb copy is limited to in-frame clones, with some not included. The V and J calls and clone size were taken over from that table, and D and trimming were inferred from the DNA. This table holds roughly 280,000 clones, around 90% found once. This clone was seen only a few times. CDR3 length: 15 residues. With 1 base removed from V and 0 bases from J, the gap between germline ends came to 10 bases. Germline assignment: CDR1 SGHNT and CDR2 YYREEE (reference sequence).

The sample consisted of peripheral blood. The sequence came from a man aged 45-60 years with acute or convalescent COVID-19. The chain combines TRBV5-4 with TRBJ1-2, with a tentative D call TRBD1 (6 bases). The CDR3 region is CASSLPGASNYGYTF. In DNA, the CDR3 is TGTGCCAGCAGCTTGCCAGGGGCTTCTAACTATGGCTACACCTTC.